A single sample is the source of the 7 T cell receptor beta chains below, sequenced in a study of T cells in Graves' hyperthyroidism and ophthalmopathy. Researchers took RNA transcripts and amplified the TCR beta CDR3 regions from them. Carried out on the TCR CDR3, a first-round RT-PCR used the HTBI primer set. TCRdb independently ran MiXCR on the multiplex PCR reads; one entry per CDR3 protein. The sample lists 600,000 to 650,000 distinct CDR3 sequences, 16% occurring once. The sample taken for sequencing was blood. Receptors were obtained from a woman younger than 45 with Graves' hyperthyroidism.

The sample holds many counts of this clonotype. The chain links TRBV28 to TRBJ1-1; possible D gene TRBD1, 5 bases. V was clipped by 6 bases and J by 5 bases, with 22 bases between them. There are 16 residues in the CDR3. The germline V gene has CDR1 MDHEN and CDR2 SYDVKM. The CDR3 nucleotides read TGTGCCAGCAGCCCTTTAGCAGGGTGGCTTACGACTGAAGCTTTCTTT. Its protein product is CASSPLAGWLTTEAFF. The full variable domain, rest sourced from reference TRBV28 and TRBJ1-1, is DVKVTQSSRYLVKRTGEKVFLECVQDMDHENMFWYRQDPGLGLRLIYFSYDVKMKEKGDIPEGYSVSREKKERFSLILESASTNQTSMYLCASSPLAGWLTTEAFFGQGTRLTVV.

V usage is TRBV7-8 and J usage is TRBJ2-7; 10 bases fit TRBD1. With V trimmed by 0 bases and J by 2 bases, 4 bases remained unmatched. Germline loops: CDR1 SGHVS, CDR2 FQNEAQ. This CDR3 is 16 amino acids long. The CDR3 bases are TGTGCCAGCAGCTTAGCCGGGACAGGGGTCCCCTACGAGCAGTACTTC. This codes for CASSLAGTGVPYEQYF.

The chain couples TRBV10-2 to TRBJ2-5; no clear D. Germline CDR1 WSHSY, CDR2 SAAADI. V was cut by 2 bases and J by 2 bases, with 15 bases left in between. The CDR3 extends over 16 amino acids. The CDR3 here is CASSEGKLQTQETQYF. In nucleotides, the CDR3 is TGCGCCAGCAGTGAGGGGAAACTTCAGACACAAGAGACCCAGTACTTC.

This clonotype was detected a few times. The rearrangement uses TRBV20-1 and TRBJ1-4, with D hard to call. The CDR3 contains 14 residues. Germline CDR1 DFQATT, CDR2 SNEGSKA (reference sequence). V was clipped by 2 bases and J by 1 base, with 8 bases between them. The CDR3 loop is CSARKQLTNEKLFF. Here the CDR3 DNA reads TGCAGTGCTAGAAAGCAGTTAACTAATGAAAAACTGTTTTTT.

This clonotype was counted between two and nine times. This chain links TRBV28 with TRBJ1-5, with D maybe TRBD1 (6 bases). The CDR3 contains 14 residues. V was pared by 5 bases and J by 5 bases, with 13 bases between. Germline V gene lookup returns CDR1 MDHEN and CDR2 SYDVKM. The CDR3 is CASSDRNLHQPQHF. Here the CDR3 DNA reads TGTGCCAGCAGTGACAGGAACCTTCATCAGCCCCAGCATTTT.

This clonotype appeared many times. The chain uses TRBV28 and TRBJ2-5, with a possible D match to TRBD2 (7 bases). Looked up from germline, CDR1 is MDHEN and CDR2 is SYDVKM. V dropped 6 bases and J dropped 6 bases, with 20 bases sitting between them. CDR3 length equals 15 residues. The CDR3 DNA reads as TGTGCCAGCAGCCGAGGGGGGACTATCCACAAGACCCAGTACTTC. Its protein product is CASSRGGTIHKTQYF.

The V gene is TRBV9, the J gene TRBJ1-2; 11 bases are a match to TRBD1. The CDR3 covers 13 residues. Unmatched junction bases numbered 3, after V lost 3 bases and J lost 8 bases. CDR1 is SGDLS, CDR2 YYNGEE, per germline. The CDR3 spells CASSAGQGEGYTF. In nucleotides, the CDR3 is TGTGCCAGCAGCGCGGGACAGGGGGAAGGCTACACCTTC.